This T cell receptor beta chain was found in a study of identical twins. Trimming cost V 5 bases and J 6 bases; bases outside gene matches: 5. CDR1 is SGHRS and CDR2 is YFSETQ in the germline V gene. The CDR3 sequence is 13 residues long. The cDNA had a unique molecular identifier and a template-switch universal primer site. One entry per CDR3 protein results from TCRdb running MiXCR on the 5' RACE reads. Of roughly 750,000 distinct CDR3 sequences in the sample, about 20% were seen once. The sample also formed part of further work on T cells expressing NK-cell markers. Per that paper: Most of the eight sequenced donors were HCMV-seropositive; one was seronegative.

The V and J genes are TRBV5-1 and TRBJ2-1; 7 bases align to TRBD2. The sequence came from a woman under 30 in good health. The material sequenced was PBMCs. The CDR3 bases are TGCGCCAGCAGAGTAGCGGGCTCCAATGAGCAGTTCTTC. Translation gives CASRVAGSNEQFF.